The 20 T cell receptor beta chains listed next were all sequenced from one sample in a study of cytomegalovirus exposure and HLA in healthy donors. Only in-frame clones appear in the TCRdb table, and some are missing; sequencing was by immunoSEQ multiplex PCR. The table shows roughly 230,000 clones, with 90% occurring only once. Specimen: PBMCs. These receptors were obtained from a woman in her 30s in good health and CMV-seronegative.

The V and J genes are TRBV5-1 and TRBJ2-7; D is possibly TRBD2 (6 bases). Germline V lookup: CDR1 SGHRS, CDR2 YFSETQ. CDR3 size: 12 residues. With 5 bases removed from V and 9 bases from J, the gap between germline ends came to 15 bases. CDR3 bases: TGCGCCAGCAGGGACGGGAGAGACGGGCAGTACTTC. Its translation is CASRDGRDGQYF.

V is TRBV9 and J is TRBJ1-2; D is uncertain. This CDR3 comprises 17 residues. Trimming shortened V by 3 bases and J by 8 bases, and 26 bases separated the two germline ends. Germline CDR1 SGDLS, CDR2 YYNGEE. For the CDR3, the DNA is TGTGCCAGCAGCGCCCCCCGTTGGACCGGCCAGGCCAAGGGCTACACCTTC. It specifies CASSAPRWTGQAKGYTF.

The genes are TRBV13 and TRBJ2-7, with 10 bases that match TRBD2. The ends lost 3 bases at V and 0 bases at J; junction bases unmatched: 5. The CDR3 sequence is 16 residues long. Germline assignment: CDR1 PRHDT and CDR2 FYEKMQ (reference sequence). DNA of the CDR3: TGTGCCAGCAGCTTGACTAGCGGGCTTAGCTCCTACGAGCAGTACTTC. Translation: CASSLTSGLSSYEQYF.

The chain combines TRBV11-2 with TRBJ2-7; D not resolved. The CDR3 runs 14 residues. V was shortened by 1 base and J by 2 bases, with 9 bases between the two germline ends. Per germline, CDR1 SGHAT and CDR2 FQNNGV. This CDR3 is CASSLAPYAYEQYF. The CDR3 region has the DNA TGTGCCAGCAGCTTAGCTCCCTACGCCTACGAGCAGTACTTC.

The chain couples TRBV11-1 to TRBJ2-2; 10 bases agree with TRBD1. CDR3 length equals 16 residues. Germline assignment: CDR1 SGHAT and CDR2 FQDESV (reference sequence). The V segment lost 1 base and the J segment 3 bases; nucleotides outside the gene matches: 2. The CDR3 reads CASSLEGTGDTGELFF. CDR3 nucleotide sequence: TGTGCCAGCAGCTTAGAGGGGACAGGGGACACCGGGGAGCTGTTTTTT.

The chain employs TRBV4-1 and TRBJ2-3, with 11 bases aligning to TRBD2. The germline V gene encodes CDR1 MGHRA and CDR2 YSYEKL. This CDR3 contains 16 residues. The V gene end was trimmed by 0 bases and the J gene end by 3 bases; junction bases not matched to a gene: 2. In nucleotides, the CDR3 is TGCGCCAGCAGCCAAGACCGGACTAGCGGGACAGATACGCAGTATTTT. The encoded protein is CASSQDRTSGTDTQYF.

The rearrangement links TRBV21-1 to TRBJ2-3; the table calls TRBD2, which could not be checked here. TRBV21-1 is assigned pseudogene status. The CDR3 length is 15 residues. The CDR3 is CASSGGLGHTDTQYF. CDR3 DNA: TGTGCCAGCAGCGGAGGACTGGGTCACACAGATACGCAGTATTTT.

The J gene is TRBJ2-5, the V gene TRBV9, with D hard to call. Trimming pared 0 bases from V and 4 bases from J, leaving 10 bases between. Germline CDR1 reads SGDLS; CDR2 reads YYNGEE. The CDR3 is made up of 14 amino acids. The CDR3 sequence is CASSVGLLSETQYF. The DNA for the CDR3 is TGTGCCAGCAGCGTAGGTCTACTGTCAGAGACCCAGTACTTC.

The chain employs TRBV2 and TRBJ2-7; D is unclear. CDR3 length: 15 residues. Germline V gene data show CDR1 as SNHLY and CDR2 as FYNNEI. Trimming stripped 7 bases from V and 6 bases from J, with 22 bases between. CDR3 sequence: CASKLGVLIIFEQYF. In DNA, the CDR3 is TGTGCCAGCAAGTTGGGCGTACTAATTATTTTCGAGCAGTACTTC.

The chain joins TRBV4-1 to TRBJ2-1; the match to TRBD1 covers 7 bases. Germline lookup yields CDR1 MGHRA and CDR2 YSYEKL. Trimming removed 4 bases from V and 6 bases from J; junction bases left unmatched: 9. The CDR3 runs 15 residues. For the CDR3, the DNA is TGCGCCAGCAGCCTCACCCCGGGACAGTTCAATGAGCAGTTCTTC. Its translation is CASSLTPGQFNEQFF.

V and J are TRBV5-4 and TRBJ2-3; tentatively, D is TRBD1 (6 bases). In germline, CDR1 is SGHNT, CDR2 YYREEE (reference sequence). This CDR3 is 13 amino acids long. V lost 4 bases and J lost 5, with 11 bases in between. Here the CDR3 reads CASSRTAEDTQYF. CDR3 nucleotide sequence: TGTGCCAGCAGCAGGACAGCTGAAGATACGCAGTATTTT.

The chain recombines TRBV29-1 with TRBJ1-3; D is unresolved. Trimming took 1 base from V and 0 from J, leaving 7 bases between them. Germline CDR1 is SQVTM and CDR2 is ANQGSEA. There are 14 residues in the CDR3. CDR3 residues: CSVEVASSGNTIYF. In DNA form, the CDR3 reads TGCAGCGTTGAAGTGGCCAGCTCTGGAAACACCATATATTTT. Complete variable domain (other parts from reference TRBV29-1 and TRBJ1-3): SAVISQKPSRDICQRGTSLTIQCQVDSQVTMMFWYRQQPGQSLTLIATANQGSEATYESGFVIDKFPISRPNLTFSTLTVSNMSPEDSSIYLCSVEVASSGNTIYFGEGSWLTVV.

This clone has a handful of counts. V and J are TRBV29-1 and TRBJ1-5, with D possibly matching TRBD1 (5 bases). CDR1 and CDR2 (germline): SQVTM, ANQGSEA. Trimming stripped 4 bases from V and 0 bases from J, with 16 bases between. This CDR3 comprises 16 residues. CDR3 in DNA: TGCAGCGTTGTCCTCGGGGCAGGTGATAGCAATCAGCCCCAGCATTTT. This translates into CSVVLGAGDSNQPQHF. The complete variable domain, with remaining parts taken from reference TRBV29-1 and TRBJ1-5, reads SAVISQKPSRDICQRGTSLTIQCQVDSQVTMMFWYRQQPGQSLTLIATANQGSEATYESGFVIDKFPISRPNLTFSTLTVSNMSPEDSSIYLCSVVLGAGDSNQPQHFGDGTRLSIL.

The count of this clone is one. CDR3 residues: CASSFNGIGTQYF. The DNA of the CDR3 is TGTGCCAGCAGCTTCAACGGGATCGGGACCCAGTACTTC. The rearrangement links TRBV7-2 to TRBJ2-5; tentative D call: TRBD2 (5 bases). CDR1 SGHTA and CDR2 FQGNSA come from the germline V gene. The V end was cut by 3 bases, the J end by 7 bases, with 12 bases between. The CDR3 spans 13 residues.

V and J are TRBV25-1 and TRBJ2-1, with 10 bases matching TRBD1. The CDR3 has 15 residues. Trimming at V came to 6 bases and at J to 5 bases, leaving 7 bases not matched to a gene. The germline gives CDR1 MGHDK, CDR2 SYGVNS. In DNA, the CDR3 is TGTGCCAGCAGCCCGATGGGACAGGGGCACAATGAGCAGTTCTTC. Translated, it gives CASSPMGQGHNEQFF.

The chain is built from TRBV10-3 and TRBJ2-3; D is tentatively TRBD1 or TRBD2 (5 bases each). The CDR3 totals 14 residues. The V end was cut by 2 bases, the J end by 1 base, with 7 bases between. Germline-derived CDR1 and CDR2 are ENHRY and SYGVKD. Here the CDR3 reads CAISEEGRTDTQYF. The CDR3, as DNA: TGTGCCATCAGTGAGGAGGGGCGCACAGATACGCAGTATTTT.

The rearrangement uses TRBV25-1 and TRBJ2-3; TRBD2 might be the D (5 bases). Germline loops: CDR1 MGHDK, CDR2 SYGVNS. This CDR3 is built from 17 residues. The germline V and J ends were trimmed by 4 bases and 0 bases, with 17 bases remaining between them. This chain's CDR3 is CASSVPQRWTSTDTQYF. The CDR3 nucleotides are TGTGCCAGCAGTGTTCCACAACGTTGGACTAGCACAGATACGCAGTATTTT.

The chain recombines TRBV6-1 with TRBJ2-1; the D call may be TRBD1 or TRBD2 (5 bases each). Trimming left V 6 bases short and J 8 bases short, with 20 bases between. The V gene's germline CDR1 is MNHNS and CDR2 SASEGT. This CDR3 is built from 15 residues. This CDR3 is CASRAGTPAWDEQFF. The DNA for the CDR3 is TGTGCCAGCAGAGCCGGGACCCCTGCTTGGGATGAGCAGTTCTTC.

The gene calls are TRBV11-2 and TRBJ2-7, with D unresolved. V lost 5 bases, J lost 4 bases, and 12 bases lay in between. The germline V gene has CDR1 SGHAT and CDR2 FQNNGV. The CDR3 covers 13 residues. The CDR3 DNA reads TGTGCCAGCAGCCCAGAGGCCGGTTACGAGCAGTACTTC. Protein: CASSPEAGYEQYF.

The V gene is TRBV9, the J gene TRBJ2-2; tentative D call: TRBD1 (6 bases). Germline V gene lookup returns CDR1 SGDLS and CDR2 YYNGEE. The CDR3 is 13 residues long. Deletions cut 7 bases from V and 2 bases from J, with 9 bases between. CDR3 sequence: CASGQRNTGELFF. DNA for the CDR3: TGTGCCAGCGGACAGCGAAACACCGGGGAGCTGTTTTTT.